This record concerns one TCR beta chain sequence. Its target antigen remains unknown. There are no base qualities to consult, and no much larger clone falls within one base. The protocol used for the library was the immunoSEQ multiplex PCR assay. A mixture of 60 forward primers for TCR Vbeta segments and 13 reverse primers for TCR Jbeta segments was used in the multiplex PCR. The CDR3 region of rearranged TCR beta genes was amplified from genomic DNA with a multiplex PCR assay. Amplified TCR beta libraries were sequenced as 87-base-pair reads on the Illumina HiSeq System. On the authors' methods: A later analysis tallied around 80 million unique TCR beta chains across the 666 repertoires, and about 12 million of those chains were shared by two or more donors. Raw reads were error-corrected and collapsed into unique sequences with a nearest-neighbor algorithm that merged closely related sequences to remove PCR and sequencing errors. V, D and J gene segments were assigned by aligning CDR3 sequences to IMGT reference sequences. For a sequence to be retained, a match of at least six nucleotides to both a V gene segment and a J gene segment was required. A rearrangement was called productive if the CDR3 had no stop codons and remained in frame with V and J, and every other rearrangement was called non-productive. CDR3 was defined by IMGT convention, running from the second conserved V-encoded cysteine to the conserved J-encoded phenylalanine. In an earlier analysis of approximately 590 of the donors, sequences lacking an unambiguous match to a single V gene segment were excluded. In an earlier analysis of several hundred of the donors, V segments were called functional above 56.7% productive rearrangements and were called segregating when the between-donor standard deviation exceeded 5%. A statistical classification framework was built to diagnose cytomegalovirus status from the catalog of TCR beta chain sequences. A later analysis assigned V and J genes by comparing TCR nucleotide sequences with IMGT/GENE-DB human TR gene sequences. A later analysis assigned CDR3 sequences and most-parsimonious VDJ recombination scenarios with the TCRdist pipeline. In a later analysis, each TCR beta chain was defined by its CDR3 amino acid sequence together with its V-gene family, and reads without a unique V-gene family were excluded. As a way to deal with suspected cross-contamination and a sequencing artifact, a later analysis dropped 450 to 600 nucleotide sequences that were highly shared and had low generation probability. In a later analysis, a clonal expansion index for each public chain was calculated from normalized within-repertoire ranks of inferred template counts. In a later analysis, generation probabilities were computed with a VDJ recombination model fitted to out-of-frame rearrangements, and the resulting probabilities were checked against IGoR. A later analysis scored TCR-TCR, TCR-HLA and TCR-CMV co-occurrence with hypergeometric tests, applying a repertoire-size bias correction to TCR pairs. A later analysis estimated false discovery rates by permuting HLA or CMV assignments 20 times. In a later analysis, co-occurring TCRs were grouped using DBSCAN, with TCRdist sequence similarity added in when clustering inside HLA-allele-positive subsets. Co-occurrence clustering excluded repertoires with fewer than 30,000 or more than 120,000 public chains, plus five with anomalous nucleotide sharing. This is the immuneACCESS table as TCRdb keeps it, with only in-frame sequences that have V and J called. A part of the clones is gone; compared with another copy, unresolved V genes explain less than half, and the rest is unexplained. The D gene and trimming were derived from the DNA, and the V and J assignments and clone size from that table. The sample table lists 100,000 or so clones, less than 85% of them with a count of one. The top ten hold approximately 8.2% of the sample.

These data come from a study of cytomegalovirus exposure and HLA in healthy donors (TCRdb year 2017). Context from the whole study: An earlier analysis of about 530 of the donors reported 276 Gb of sequence data and 117 million unique TCR beta sequences obtained from approximately 180 million T cells. About 300 gigabases of sequencing data and around 85 million unique TCR sequences made up an early release that covered approximately 650 HLA-typed donors. Both class I and class II loci were covered by HLA typing, at four-digit resolution. All discovery cohort repertoires had been generated using a single sequencing platform. Rather than using new phenotypic data, the later analysis identified candidate immune exposures from TCR beta sequences and from how often those sequences occurred across donors. The aim of the study was to test whether cataloging public T cell receptors could identify signatures of past pathogen exposure. To study patterns of TCR occurrence, a later analysis re-analyzed previously published TCR beta repertoires from hundreds of donors and added high-resolution HLA genotyping. To predict cytomegalovirus infection status, the study combined high-throughput TCR immunosequencing, statistical association of individual TCRs with disease status, and machine learning. The number of typed donors differed by locus: about 629-640 for A, B, C, DRB1 and DQB1; 500 to 550 for DQA1; around 580 for DPA1; and around 450 for DPB1. Among 300 to 500 genotyped donors of the cohort, an average of around 250,000 unique TCR beta nucleotide sequences was sequenced per donor, of which 15% to 20% were non-productive. Besides the first cohort of around 700 subjects, a separate validation cohort made up of 120 different subjects was used. Of the roughly 410 genotyped donors, approximately 81% were placed in the genetic ancestry cluster associated with self-reported Caucasian donors. In an earlier analysis of 550 to 700 of the donors, high-throughput TCR beta sequencing was used to judge whether each TCR beta V gene segment behaved as functional or pseudogenic. Donor age, sex, ethnicity and CMV serostatus were compiled together with the repertoire data. Four to six DR-DQ haplotypes were handled as single units for association and clustering, since linkage in the cohort was strong. The study profiled the T cell repertoires of under 700 subjects by immunosequencing and related them to cytomegalovirus serostatus. A later genetic analysis used genome-wide SNP genotypes for about three fifths of the 666 donors, treating that subset as a discovery cohort.

Overall results and qualifications from the work: Because some donors lacked HLA typing at each locus, the association tests relied only on the typed subset. The authors suggested that the approach could potentially be extended to other disease states and immunological phenotypes. A further reported finding was that TCR beta sequences accurately predicted the HLA-A and HLA-B alleles for most subjects in the first cohort. In a later analysis, the rate of TCR association differed among HLA loci, with DRB1 alleles having the most associated TCRs and HLA-C alleles having the fewest. Compared with the approximately 700-donor mean, donors in an Asian-associated ancestry cluster had fewer N-insertions in productive TCRs, according to a later genetic analysis. A group of highly shared sequence variants was considered likely to be a technical artifact of the sequencing pipeline. Linkage disequilibrium might explain the correlated functional status among segregating V segments, but an unknown experimental factor could not be excluded. In both the original and validation cohorts, the classifier was reported to diagnose cytomegalovirus status with high specificity and sensitivity. According to a later analysis, parvovirus B19, influenza, CMV and Epstein-Barr virus appeared linked to several top co-occurrence clusters. A later analysis found that most CMV-associated TCR beta chains appeared HLA-restricted, with HLA associations seemingly driven largely by CMV exposure. Immune exposure information for the cohort was limited to CMV serostatus. Compared with equally common non-associated chains, HLA-associated TCR beta chains in a later analysis were more clonally expanded and had lower generation probabilities. The cohort was sequenced for TCR beta chains only, and without alpha or paired-chain data the features that could be detected were limited. A later genetic analysis associated a missense DCLRE1C variant with V-gene and J-gene trimming of TCR beta chains, and an independent cohort replicated the association. In an earlier analysis of 587 of the donors, most TCR beta V segments were observed in productive rearrangements about 87% or about 30% of the time, broadly matching IMGT annotations. Because counts were too low, roughly 18 rarely observed V segments, including chromosome 9 orphons, were left out of the earlier analysis of several hundred of the donors. A total of roughly 160 TCR beta chains were listed by the study as associated with cytomegalovirus. When HLA alleles, especially DR and DQ, strongly co-occurred, attributing TCR associations to individual alleles was difficult. A few of the identified cytomegalovirus-associated TCR beta chains were confirmed in vitro to be specific for cytomegalovirus antigens. In a later analysis, 16,951 TCR beta sequences were associated with specific HLA alleles at a false discovery rate of 0.05. Some IMGT-functional V segments, including TRBV6-2 and TRBV6-3, could not be distinguished by the 87-base-pair reads and were therefore excluded. Presence/absence analyses assumed roughly uniform sequencing depth across donors, an assumption that may not hold. Most TCR sequences were observed very rarely across donors, whereas some public TCRs were present in many individuals.

From a lookup of the germline V gene, CDR1 and CDR2 are MNHEY and SVGAGI. Compared with germline, V lacks 6 bases and J lacks 1 base; bases without a gene match: 3. The CDR3 covers 13 residues, taking in both the cysteine and the phenylalanine. The sequence is cut down to CDR3 DNA, 39 bases in frame from base 1. The cohort comprised 666 healthy bone marrow donors. At the time of sampling, all cohort members were nominally healthy, though unrecorded immune exposures were likely present. The donor tested CMV seropositive, placing the donor among the 289 seropositive members of the cohort. Each donor provided a peripheral blood sample, and peripheral blood mononuclear cells were used for TCR beta sequencing. Genomic DNA was extracted from the blood cell samples with the Qiagen DNeasy Blood Extraction Kit.

This receptor chain uses TRBV6-5 and TRBJ2-7; TRBD1 matches 7 bases in the middle. The receptor was isolated from a man in his forties in good health and CMV-seropositive. Sequencing used PBMCs. CDR3 sequence: CASRPGQSYEQYF. The sequence in DNA is TGTGCCAGCAGGCCGGGACAGTCCTACGAGCAGTACTTC.